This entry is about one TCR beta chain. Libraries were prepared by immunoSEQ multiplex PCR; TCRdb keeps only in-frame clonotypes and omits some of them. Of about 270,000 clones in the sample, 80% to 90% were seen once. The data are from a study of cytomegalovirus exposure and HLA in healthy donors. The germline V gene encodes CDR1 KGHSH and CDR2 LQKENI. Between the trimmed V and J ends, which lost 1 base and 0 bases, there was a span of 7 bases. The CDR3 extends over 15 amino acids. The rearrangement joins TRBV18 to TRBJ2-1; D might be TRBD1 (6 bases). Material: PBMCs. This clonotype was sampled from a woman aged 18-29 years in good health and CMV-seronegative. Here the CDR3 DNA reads TGTGCCAGCTCACCACAGGACAGCTCCTACAATGAGCAGTTCTTC. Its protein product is CASSPQDSSYNEQFF.